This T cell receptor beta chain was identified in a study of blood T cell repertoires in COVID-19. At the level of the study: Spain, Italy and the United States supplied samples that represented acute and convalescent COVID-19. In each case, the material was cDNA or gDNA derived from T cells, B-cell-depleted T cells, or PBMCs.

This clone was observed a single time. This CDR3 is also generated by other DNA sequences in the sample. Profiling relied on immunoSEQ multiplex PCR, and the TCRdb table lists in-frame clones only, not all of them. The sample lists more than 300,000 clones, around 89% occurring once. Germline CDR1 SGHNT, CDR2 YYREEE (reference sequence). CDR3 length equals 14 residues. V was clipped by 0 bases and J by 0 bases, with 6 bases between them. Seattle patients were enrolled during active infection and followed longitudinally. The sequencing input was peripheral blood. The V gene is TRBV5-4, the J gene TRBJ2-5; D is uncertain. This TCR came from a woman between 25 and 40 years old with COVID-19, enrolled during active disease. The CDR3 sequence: CASSLGGNQETQYF. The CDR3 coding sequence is TGTGCCAGCAGCTTGGGAGGAAACCAAGAGACCCAGTACTTC.